The 31 T cell receptor beta chains below all came from one sample that was sequenced in a study of cytomegalovirus exposure and HLA in healthy donors. The study ran its PCR with 60 Vbeta and 13 Jbeta primers. The protocol was immunoSEQ multiplex PCR, while the TCRdb copy is restricted to in-frame clones and leaves out a portion. This table lists around 75,000 clones. The material sequenced was PBMCs. Every receptor here comes from a man in his forties or fifties in good health and CMV-seropositive.

This chain joins TRBV9 and TRBJ2-2, with TRBD2 matching 13 bases. Germline CDR1 is SGDLS and CDR2 is YYNGEE. With V trimmed by 4 bases and J by 6 bases, 3 bases remained unmatched. CDR3 length equals 15 residues. The CDR3 DNA follows: TGTGCCAGCAGCCCCGGACTAGCGGGAGCCGGGGAGCTGTTTTTT. It translates to CASSPGLAGAGELFF.

The V call is TRBV9, the J call TRBJ1-3; 8 bases agree with TRBD1. CDR1 and CDR2 from the germline V gene are SGDLS and YYNGEE. The V and J ends lost 4 bases and 4 bases, in that order; junction bases with no gene match: 7. The length of the CDR3 is 15 residues. The CDR3 DNA is TGTGCCAGCAGCCCCAGGACAGGGAACGGAAACACCATATATTTT. Amino acids: CASSPRTGNGNTIYF. The full variable domain, in which reference TRBV9 and TRBJ1-3 provide the parts outside the CDR3, is DSGVTQTPKHLITATGQRVTLRCSPRSGDLSVYWYQQSLDQGLQFLIQYYNGEERAKGNILERFSAQQFPDLHSELNLSSLELGDSALYFCASSPRTGNGNTIYFGEGSWLTVV.

The chain joins TRBV6-5 to TRBJ2-3, with 7 bases lining up with TRBD1. V gave up 5 bases and J gave up 5 bases; unmatched junction bases: 7. The length of the CDR3 is 14 residues. Germline loops: CDR1 MNHEY, CDR2 SVGAGI. CDR3 coding DNA: TGTGCCAGCAGTAACCGACAGGGTGGAGATACGCAGTATTTT. Its protein product is CASSNRQGGDTQYF.

This chain uses TRBV5-4 with TRBJ2-3, with D possibly being TRBD1 (5 bases). Germline CDR1 reads SGHNT; CDR2 reads YYREEE (reference sequence). The V gene lost 2 bases and the J gene lost 1 base, with 14 bases spanning the gap. The CDR3 is made up of 16 amino acids. The CDR3 here is CASSFRANLGTDTQYF. The CDR3 nucleotides read TGTGCCAGCAGCTTCAGGGCAAACCTGGGCACAGATACGCAGTATTTT.

The genes are TRBV7-8 and TRBJ1-6; 7 positions agree with TRBD1. Germline CDR1 reads SGHVS; CDR2 reads FQNEAQ. Trimming at V came to 3 bases and at J to 8 bases, leaving 4 bases not matched to a gene. CDR3 length equals 14 residues. Written as DNA, the CDR3 is TGTGCCAGCAGCTTTTCCAGGGGGGATTCACCCCTCCACTTT. Protein sequence: CASSFSRGDSPLHF.

As concerns this clone: Its ends do not fully match the called genes, so a read error is possible. This chain links TRBV5-1 with TRBJ2-2, with TRBD2 identical over 7 bases. Per germline, CDR1 SGHRS and CDR2 YFSETQ. The CDR3 covers 15 residues. Written as DNA, the CDR3 is TGCGCCAGCAGGGCTAGCGGAGTTACACCGGGGGAACTGTTTTTT. This encodes CASRASGVTPGELFF.

The chain uses TRBV5-4 and TRBJ2-5; possible D gene TRBD1, 5 bases. Trimming pared 0 bases from V and 1 base from J, leaving 7 bases between. CDR3 length: 14 amino acids. Germline loops: CDR1 SGHNT, CDR2 YYREEE (reference sequence). In DNA, the CDR3 is TGTGCCAGCAGCTTGGGGGGCAGCCAAGAGACCCAGTACTTC. Encoded protein: CASSLGGSQETQYF.

V usage is TRBV9 and J usage is TRBJ1-2, with D possibly matching TRBD1 (6 bases). Germline CDR1 is SGDLS and CDR2 is YYNGEE. The CDR3 sequence is 14 residues long. V lost 0 bases, J lost 7 bases, and 13 bases lay in between. The CDR3: CASSVGGRVGGYTF. Written as DNA, the CDR3 is TGTGCCAGCAGCGTAGGGGGGCGGGTGGGTGGCTACACCTTC.

This rearrangement joins TRBV20-1 to TRBJ2-5; D call uncertain. Trimming pared 3 bases from V and 3 bases from J, leaving 2 bases between. Per the germline V gene, CDR1 is DFQATT and CDR2 is SNEGSKA (reference sequence). The CDR3 loop spans 10 amino acids. The CDR3 DNA follows: TGCAGTGCTAGTAAAGAGACCCAGTACTTC. Protein: CSASKETQYF.

The chain employs TRBV11-2 and TRBJ1-5; a possible D gene is TRBD1 (5 bases). Trimming removed 1 base at V and 6 bases at J, with 7 bases between. The CDR3 has 13 amino acids. Germline CDR1 and CDR2: SGHAT and FQNNGV. DNA of the CDR3: TGTGCCAGCAGCTTAGGGGGGGGTCAGCCCCAGCATTTT. Encoded protein: CASSLGGGQPQHF.

The chain couples TRBV7-2 to TRBJ1-5; a possible D gene is TRBD1 (6 bases). This CDR3 comprises 13 residues. Germline lookup yields CDR1 SGHTA and CDR2 FQGNSA. V shed 3 bases and J shed 9 bases, with 12 bases lying between them. CDR3 sequence reads: CASSLDRLGPQHF. Here the CDR3 DNA reads TGTGCCAGCAGCTTGGACAGATTAGGGCCCCAGCATTTT.

The chain joins TRBV7-9 to TRBJ2-6; D ambiguous. V was trimmed by 1 base and J by 2 bases, leaving 6 bases between them. This CDR3 spans 15 amino acids. Germline V gene lookup returns CDR1 SEHNR and CDR2 FQNEAQ (reference sequence). CDR3 coding DNA: TGTGCCAGCAGCTTAGGAGCTACTGGGGCCAACGTCCTGACTTTC. Residues: CASSLGATGANVLTF. Full variable domain (missing parts from reference TRBV7-9 and TRBJ2-6): DTGVSQNPRHKITKRGQNVTFRCDPISEHNRLYWYRQTLGQGPEFLTYFQNEAQLEKSRLLSDRFSAERPKGSFSTLEIQRTEQGDSAMYLCASSLGATGANVLTFGAGSRLTVL.

This chain links TRBV2 with TRBJ2-5, with TRBD2 as a possible D gene (6 bases). The V and J ends lost 7 bases and 5 bases respectively, with 14 bases between them. The CDR3 sequence is 13 residues long. The germline V gene has CDR1 SNHLY and CDR2 FYNNEI. CDR3 DNA: TGTGCCAGCAAGTGGGTCCGGGAGGAGACCCAGTACTTC. It codes for CASKWVREETQYF.

The chain employs TRBV19 and TRBJ2-1, with D tentatively TRBD2 (5 bases). The ends were cut back, 6 bases at V and 6 bases at J, with 15 bases in the middle. Germline V gene lookup returns CDR1 LNHDA and CDR2 SQIVND (reference sequence). This CDR3 is built from 14 residues. The CDR3 protein is CASRSGSLGNEQFF. The CDR3 nucleotides are TGTGCCAGTAGAAGCGGAAGTTTAGGCAATGAGCAGTTCTTC.

The J gene is TRBJ1-6, the V gene TRBV4-2; D unclear. Germline CDR1 and CDR2: LGHNA and YNFKEQ. The ends were cut back, 4 bases at V and 9 bases at J, with 10 bases in the middle. The CDR3 sequence is 13 residues long. The CDR3 coding sequence is TGTGCCAGCAGCCCTCCCAGAGGTTCACCCCTCCACTTT. Translating gives CASSPPRGSPLHF.

CDR3 sequence: CASSYSRESYGYTF. CDR3 bases: TGTGCCAGCAGTTACTCGCGGGAGAGCTATGGCTACACCTTC. The V gene is TRBV6-6, the J gene TRBJ1-2; D not certain. V lost 0 bases, J lost 4 bases, and 9 bases lay in between. The V gene's germline CDR1 is MNHNY and CDR2 SVGAGI (reference sequence). This CDR3 comprises 14 residues.

The genes are TRBV19 and TRBJ2-4; no clear D. V was pared by 5 bases and J by 7 bases, with 12 bases between. Germline CDR1 LNHDA, CDR2 SQIVND (reference sequence). The CDR3 length is 13 residues. The CDR3 loop is CASSSSDGNIQYF. In nucleotides, the CDR3 is TGTGCCAGTAGTTCTTCCGACGGGAACATTCAGTACTTC.

The J gene is TRBJ1-2, the V gene TRBV14, with TRBD1 as a possible D gene (6 bases). The CDR3 is 15 residues long. V shed 2 bases and J shed 8 bases, with 18 bases lying between them. Germline assignment: CDR1 SGHDN and CDR2 FVKESK. The CDR3 here is CASSQLGVRGQGYTF. CDR3 DNA: TGTGCCAGCAGCCAATTGGGAGTCAGGGGACAAGGCTACACCTTC.

The chain couples TRBV30 to TRBJ2-7; 7 nucleotides line up with TRBD2. Per germline, CDR1 GTSNPN and CDR2 SVGIG (reference sequence). V dropped 2 bases and J dropped 7; count of bases not matched to a gene: 5. CDR3 size: 12 residues. The chain's CDR3 is CAWSKGAGEQYV. For the CDR3, the DNA is TGTGCCTGGAGTAAGGGAGCGGGGGAGCAGTACGTC.

The chain couples TRBV7-9 to TRBJ2-3; 7 bases are a match to TRBD1. V shed 1 base and J 2 bases; nucleotides not matched to a gene: 9. This CDR3 has 17 residues. CDR1 and CDR2 from the germline V gene are SEHNR and FQNEAQ (reference sequence). CDR3 in DNA: TGTGCCAGCAGCTTAGTGACAGGGTCCGGGGACACAGATACGCAGTATTTT. Translated: CASSLVTGSGDTDTQYF.

The rearrangement joins TRBV5-8 to TRBJ1-4; D not certain. This CDR3 spans 17 amino acids. The V end lost 3 bases, the J end lost 5 bases, and 20 bases lay between the germline ends. Germline V gene data show CDR1 as SGHTS and CDR2 as YDEGEE. The CDR3 protein is CASSSGFKSDQNEKLFF. The DNA of the CDR3 is TGTGCCAGCAGCTCGGGGTTTAAATCAGACCAAAATGAAAAACTGTTTTTT. The whole variable domain, remainder taken from reference TRBV5-8 and TRBJ1-4, is EAGVTQSPTHLIKTRGQQATLRCSPISGHTSVYWYQQALGLGLQFLLWYDEGEERNRGNFPPRFSGRQFPNYSSELNVNALELEDSALYLCASSSGFKSDQNEKLFFGSGTQLSVL.

This chain joins TRBV5-1 and TRBJ2-3; weak D call: TRBD2 (6 bases). V lost 0 bases, J lost 5 bases, and 16 bases lay in between. The CDR3 loop spans 16 amino acids. The V gene's germline CDR1 is SGHRS and CDR2 YFSETQ. CDR3 bases: TGCGCCAGCAGCTTGGATCTGGGGCAGGGAGGAGATACGCAGTATTTT. Translation gives CASSLDLGQGGDTQYF. Full variable domain (remainder filled in from reference TRBV5-1 and TRBJ2-3): KAGVTQTPRYLIKTRGQQVTLSCSPISGHRSVSWYQQTPGQGLQFLFEYFSETQRNKGNFPGRFSGRQFSNSRSEMNVSTLELGDSALYLCASSLDLGQGGDTQYFGPGTRLTVL.

The genes are TRBV18 and TRBJ2-1; 7 bases line up with TRBD2. Germline trimming cut 2 bases from V and 3 bases from J; bases unmatched to any gene: 4. The CDR3 loop spans 15 amino acids. Germline CDR1 and CDR2: KGHSH and LQKENI. CDR3 residues: CASSPGSGLYNEQFF. The CDR3 DNA reads TGTGCCAGCTCACCAGGTAGCGGGCTCTACAATGAGCAGTTCTTC.

J is TRBJ1-4 and V is TRBV19, with D unclear. The CDR3 covers 16 residues. Germline V gives CDR1 LNHDA, CDR2 SQIVND (reference sequence). The V end lost 7 bases, the J end lost 0 bases, and 15 bases lay between the germline ends. The CDR3 DNA reads as TGTGCCAGTACCACGGGGTCCTACGCAACTAATGAAAAACTGTTTTTT. Translation gives CASTTGSYATNEKLFF.

The genes are TRBV4-1 and TRBJ1-1, with TRBD1 as a possible D gene (6 bases). Germline-derived CDR1 and CDR2 are MGHRA and YSYEKL. Trimming took off 2 bases at V and 8 bases at J, with 15 bases between the two ends. CDR3 length: 14 amino acids. CDR3 protein: CASSQPGQLIEAFF. DNA of the CDR3: TGCGCCAGCAGCCAACCCGGACAGTTAATCGAAGCTTTCTTT.

J is TRBJ1-1 and V is TRBV7-9; no reliable D call. This CDR3 has 13 amino acids. Trimming pared 6 bases from V and 2 bases from J, leaving 10 bases between. The germline V gene has CDR1 SEHNR and CDR2 FQNEAQ (reference sequence). CDR3 in DNA: TGTGCCAGCAGTGAACAGCTCAACACTGAAGCTTTCTTT. It is translated as CASSEQLNTEAFF.

The chain carries TRBV30 and TRBJ1-1; D is undetermined. The germline V gene has CDR1 GTSNPN and CDR2 SVGIG (reference sequence). This CDR3 has 10 amino acids. Trimming shortened V by 2 bases and J by 7 bases, and 5 bases separated the two germline ends. The CDR3 DNA follows: TGTGCCTGGAGTCCGGGTGAAGCTTTCTTT. Its translation is CAWSPGEAFF.

The rearrangement links TRBV18 to TRBJ1-2; 7 nucleotides match TRBD1. CDR1 and CDR2 (germline): KGHSH, LQKENI. Germline trimming cut 6 bases from V and 0 bases from J; bases unmatched to any gene: 1. The CDR3 is 13 residues long. The CDR3 is CASSQGANYGYTF. The CDR3, as DNA: TGTGCCAGCTCCCAGGGGGCTAACTATGGCTACACCTTC.

This sequence joins TRBV18 and TRBJ2-5, with unresolved D. V was cut by 2 bases and J by 0 bases, with 4 bases left in between. CDR3 length: 13 amino acids. Germline V CDR1 and CDR2: KGHSH, LQKENI. The CDR3 DNA reads TGTGCCAGCTCACCATCAAACCAAGAGACCCAGTACTTC. Its protein is CASSPSNQETQYF.

J is TRBJ1-2 and V is TRBV5-1, with D tentatively TRBD1 (5 bases). The germline V and J ends were trimmed by 0 bases and 0 bases, with 9 bases remaining between them. The CDR3 has 15 residues. Germline V gene sequence: CDR1 SGHRS, CDR2 YFSETQ. The CDR3 nucleotides are TGCGCCAGCAGCTTGGAATTCAGGGCTAACTATGGCTACACCTTC. This translates into CASSLEFRANYGYTF.

V is TRBV19 and J is TRBJ2-1; 7 positions agree with TRBD2. Germline CDR1 reads LNHDA; CDR2 reads SQIVND (reference sequence). V lost 3 bases and J lost 8; bases outside the gene matches: 10. The CDR3 loop spans 15 amino acids. The CDR3, as DNA: TGTGCCAGTAGTATGGAGGCGGGAGACGGGCATGAGCAGTTCTTC. Its translation: CASSMEAGDGHEQFF.